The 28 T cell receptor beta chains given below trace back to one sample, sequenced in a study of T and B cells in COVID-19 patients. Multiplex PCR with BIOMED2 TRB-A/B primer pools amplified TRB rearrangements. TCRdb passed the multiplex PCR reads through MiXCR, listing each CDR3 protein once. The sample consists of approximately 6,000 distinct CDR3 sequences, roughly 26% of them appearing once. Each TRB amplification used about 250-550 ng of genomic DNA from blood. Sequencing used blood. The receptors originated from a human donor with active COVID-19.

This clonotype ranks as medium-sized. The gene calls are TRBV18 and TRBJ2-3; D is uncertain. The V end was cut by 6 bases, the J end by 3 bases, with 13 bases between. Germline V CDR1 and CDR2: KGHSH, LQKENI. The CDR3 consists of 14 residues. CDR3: CASSPTDPTDTQYF. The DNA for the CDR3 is TGTGCCAGCTCGCCAACAGACCCTACAGATACGCAGTATTTT.

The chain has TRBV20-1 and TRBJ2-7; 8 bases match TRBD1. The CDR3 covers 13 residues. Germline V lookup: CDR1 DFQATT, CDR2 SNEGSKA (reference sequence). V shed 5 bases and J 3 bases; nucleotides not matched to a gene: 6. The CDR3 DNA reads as TGCAGTGCTCTCCGGGACAGGATCTACGAGCAGTACTTC. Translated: CSALRDRIYEQYF.

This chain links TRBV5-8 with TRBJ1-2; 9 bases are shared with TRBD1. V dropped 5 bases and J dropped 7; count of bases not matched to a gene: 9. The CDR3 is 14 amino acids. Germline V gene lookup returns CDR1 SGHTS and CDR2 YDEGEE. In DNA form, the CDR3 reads TGTGCCAGCAGAAACCGGGACAGGGAAGGTGGCTACACCTTC. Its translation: CASRNRDREGGYTF.

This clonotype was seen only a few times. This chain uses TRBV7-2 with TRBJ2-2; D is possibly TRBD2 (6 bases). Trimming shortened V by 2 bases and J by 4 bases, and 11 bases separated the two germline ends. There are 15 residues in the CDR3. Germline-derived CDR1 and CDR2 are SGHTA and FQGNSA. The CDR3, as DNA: TGTGCCAGCAGCTTAAGTCCGCGGGGCACCGGGGAGCTGTTTTTT. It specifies CASSLSPRGTGELFF.

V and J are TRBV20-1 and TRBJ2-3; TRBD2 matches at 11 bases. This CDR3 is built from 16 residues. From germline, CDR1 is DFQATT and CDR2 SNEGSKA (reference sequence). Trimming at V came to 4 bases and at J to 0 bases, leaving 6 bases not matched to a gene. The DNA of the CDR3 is TGCAGTGCTATTCCCGTAGCGGGGGGGAGCACAGATACGCAGTATTTT. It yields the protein CSAIPVAGGSTDTQYF.

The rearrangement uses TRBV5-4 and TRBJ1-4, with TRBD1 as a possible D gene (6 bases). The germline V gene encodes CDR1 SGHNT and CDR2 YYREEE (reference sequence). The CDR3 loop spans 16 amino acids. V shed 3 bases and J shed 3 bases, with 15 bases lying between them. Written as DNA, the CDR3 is TGTGCCAGCAGCTCTAACTCGGGGGCGGCTAATGAAAAACTGTTTTTT. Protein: CASSSNSGAANEKLFF.

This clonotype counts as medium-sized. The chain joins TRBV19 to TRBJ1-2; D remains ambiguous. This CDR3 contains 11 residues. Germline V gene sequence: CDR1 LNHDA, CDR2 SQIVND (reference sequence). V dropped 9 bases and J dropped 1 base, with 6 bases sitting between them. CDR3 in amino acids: CASNSNYGYTF. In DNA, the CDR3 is TGTGCCAGCAACAGTAACTATGGCTACACCTTC.

CDR3 loop: CASREDRVDGYTF. The CDR3 region has the DNA TGTGCCAGCAGGGAGGACAGGGTGGATGGCTACACCTTC. The chain recombines TRBV6-2 or TRBV6-3 with TRBJ1-2; 8 bases are a match to TRBD1. Trimming at V came to 6 bases and at J to 6 bases, leaving 6 bases not matched to a gene. The germline gives CDR1 MNHEY, CDR2 SVGEGT. This CDR3 has 13 residues.

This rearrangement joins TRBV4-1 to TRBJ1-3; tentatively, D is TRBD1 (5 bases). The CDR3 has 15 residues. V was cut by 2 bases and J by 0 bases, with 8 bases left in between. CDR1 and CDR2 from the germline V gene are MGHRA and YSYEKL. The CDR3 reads CASSQTGLSGNTIYF. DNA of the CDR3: TGCGCCAGCAGCCAAACAGGCCTCTCTGGAAACACCATATATTTT.

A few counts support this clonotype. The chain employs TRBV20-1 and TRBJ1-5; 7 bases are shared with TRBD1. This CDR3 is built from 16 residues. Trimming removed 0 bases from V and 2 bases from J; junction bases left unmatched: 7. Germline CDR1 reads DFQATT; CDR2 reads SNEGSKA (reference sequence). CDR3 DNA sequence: TGCAGTGCTAGAGACCAACGGACAGGCGGCAATCAGCCCCAGCATTTT. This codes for CSARDQRTGGNQPQHF.

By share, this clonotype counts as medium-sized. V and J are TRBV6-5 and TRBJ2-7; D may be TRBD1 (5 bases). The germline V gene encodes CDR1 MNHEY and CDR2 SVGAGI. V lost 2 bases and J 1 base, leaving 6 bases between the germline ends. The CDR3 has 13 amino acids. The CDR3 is CASSYRQSYEQYF. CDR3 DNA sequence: TGTGCCAGCAGTTACAGACAGTCCTACGAGCAGTACTTC.

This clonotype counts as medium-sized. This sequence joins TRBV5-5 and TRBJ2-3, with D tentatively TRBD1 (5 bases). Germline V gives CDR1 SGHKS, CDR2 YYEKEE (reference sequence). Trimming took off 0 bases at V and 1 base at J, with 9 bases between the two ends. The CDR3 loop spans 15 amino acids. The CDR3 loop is CASSLGQTRTDTQYF. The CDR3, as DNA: TGTGCCAGCAGCTTGGGACAGACCCGCACAGATACGCAGTATTTT.

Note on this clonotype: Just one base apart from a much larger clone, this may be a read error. The CDR3 spells CASSSRTSGVYEQFF. The CDR3, as DNA: TGTGCCAGCAGCTCCCGGACTAGCGGGGTCTACGAGCAGTTCTTC. This chain connects TRBV7-9 to TRBJ2-1, with 12 bases lining up with TRBD2. V lost 4 bases and J lost 10; bases outside the gene matches: 8. This CDR3 region has 15 residues. Germline loops: CDR1 SEHNR, CDR2 FQNEAQ (reference sequence).

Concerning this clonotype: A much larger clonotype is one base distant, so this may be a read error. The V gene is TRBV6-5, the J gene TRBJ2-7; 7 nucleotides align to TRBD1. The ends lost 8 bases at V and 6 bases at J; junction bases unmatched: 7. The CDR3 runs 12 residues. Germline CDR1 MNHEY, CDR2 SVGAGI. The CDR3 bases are TGTGCCAGCGGCTACCGGACAGGCGAGCAGTACTTC. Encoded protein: CASGYRTGEQYF.

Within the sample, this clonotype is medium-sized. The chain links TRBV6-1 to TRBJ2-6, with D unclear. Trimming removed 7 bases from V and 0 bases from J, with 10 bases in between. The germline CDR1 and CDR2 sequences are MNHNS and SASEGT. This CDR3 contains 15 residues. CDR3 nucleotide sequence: TGTGCCAGCACCCCAGGCGGCTCTGGGGCCAACGTCCTGACTTTC. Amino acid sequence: CASTPGGSGANVLTF.

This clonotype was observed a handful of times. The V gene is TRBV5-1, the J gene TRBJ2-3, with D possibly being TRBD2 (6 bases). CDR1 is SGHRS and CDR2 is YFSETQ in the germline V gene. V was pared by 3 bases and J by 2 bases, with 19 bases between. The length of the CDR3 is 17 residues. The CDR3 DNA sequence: TGCGCCAGCAGCTCTCAAACCGGGACTCCATACACAGATACGCAGTATTTT. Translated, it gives CASSSQTGTPYTDTQYF.

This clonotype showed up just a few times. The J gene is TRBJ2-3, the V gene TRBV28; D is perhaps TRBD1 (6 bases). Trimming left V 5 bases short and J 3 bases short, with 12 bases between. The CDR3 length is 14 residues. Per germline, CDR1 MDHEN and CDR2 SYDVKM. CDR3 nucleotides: TGTGCCAGCAGTCATCGTAGGGGGACAGATACGCAGTATTTT. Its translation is CASSHRRGTDTQYF.

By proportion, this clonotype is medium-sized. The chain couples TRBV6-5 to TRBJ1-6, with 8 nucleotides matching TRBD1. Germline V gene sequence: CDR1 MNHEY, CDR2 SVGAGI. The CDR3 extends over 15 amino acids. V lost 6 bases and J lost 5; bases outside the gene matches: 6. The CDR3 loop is CASSILTGDNSPLHF. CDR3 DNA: TGTGCCAGCAGCATCCTGACAGGGGATAATTCACCCCTCCACTTT.

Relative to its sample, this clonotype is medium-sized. DNA of the CDR3: TGCAGCGTTGACAGGGCTAACACTGAAGCTTTCTTT. This encodes CSVDRANTEAFF. The V call is TRBV29-1, the J call TRBJ1-1, with D tentatively TRBD1 (5 bases). V was cut by 3 bases and J by 2 bases, with 7 bases left in between. CDR1 is SQVTM, CDR2 ANQGSEA, per germline. This CDR3 has 12 residues.

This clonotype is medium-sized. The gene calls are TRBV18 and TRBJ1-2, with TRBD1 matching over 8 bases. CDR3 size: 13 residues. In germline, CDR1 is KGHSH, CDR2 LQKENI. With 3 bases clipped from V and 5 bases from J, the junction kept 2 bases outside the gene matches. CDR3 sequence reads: CASSPDRVYGYTF. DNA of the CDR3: TGTGCCAGCTCACCGGACAGGGTTTATGGCTACACCTTC.

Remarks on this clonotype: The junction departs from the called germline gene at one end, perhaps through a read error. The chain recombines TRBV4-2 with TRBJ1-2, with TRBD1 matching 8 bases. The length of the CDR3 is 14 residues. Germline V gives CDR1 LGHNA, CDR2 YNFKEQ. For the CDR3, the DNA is TGCGCCAGCAGCCAGGCAGACGGACAGGGTGACTACACCTTC. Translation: CASSQADGQGDYTF.

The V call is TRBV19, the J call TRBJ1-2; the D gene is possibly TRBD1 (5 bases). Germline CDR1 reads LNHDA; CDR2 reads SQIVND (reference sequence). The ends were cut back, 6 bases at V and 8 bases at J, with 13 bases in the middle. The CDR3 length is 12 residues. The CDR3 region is CASSDRGRGYTF. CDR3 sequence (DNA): TGTGCCAGTAGCGATAGGGGTAGGGGCTACACCTTC.

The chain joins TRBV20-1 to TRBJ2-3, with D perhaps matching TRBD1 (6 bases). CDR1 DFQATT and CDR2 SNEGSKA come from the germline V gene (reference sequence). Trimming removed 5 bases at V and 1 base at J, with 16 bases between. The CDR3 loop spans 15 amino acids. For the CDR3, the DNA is TGCAGTGCTCGCCGACAGGACGGGCGCACAGATACGCAGTATTTT. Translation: CSARRQDGRTDTQYF.

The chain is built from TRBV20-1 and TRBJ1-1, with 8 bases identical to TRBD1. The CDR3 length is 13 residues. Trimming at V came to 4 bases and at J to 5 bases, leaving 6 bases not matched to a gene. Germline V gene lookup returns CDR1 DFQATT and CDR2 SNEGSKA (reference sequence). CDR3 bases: TGCAGTGCTATACCAGGACAGGGTACTGAAGCTTTCTTT. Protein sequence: CSAIPGQGTEAFF.

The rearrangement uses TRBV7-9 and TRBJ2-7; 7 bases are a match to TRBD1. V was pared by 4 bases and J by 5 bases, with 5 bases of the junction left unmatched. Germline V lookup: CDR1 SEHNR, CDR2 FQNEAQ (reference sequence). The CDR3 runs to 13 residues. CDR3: CASSSLGTDEQYF. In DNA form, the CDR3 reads TGTGCCAGCAGCTCTCTTGGGACAGACGAGCAGTACTTC.

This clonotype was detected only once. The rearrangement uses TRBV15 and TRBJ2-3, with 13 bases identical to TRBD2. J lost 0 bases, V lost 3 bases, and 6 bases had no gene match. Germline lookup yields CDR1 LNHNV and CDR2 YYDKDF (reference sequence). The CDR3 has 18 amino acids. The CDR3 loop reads CATSSRGLAGASTDTQYF. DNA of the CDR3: TGTGCCACCAGCAGCCGTGGACTAGCGGGGGCGAGCACAGATACGCAGTATTTT.

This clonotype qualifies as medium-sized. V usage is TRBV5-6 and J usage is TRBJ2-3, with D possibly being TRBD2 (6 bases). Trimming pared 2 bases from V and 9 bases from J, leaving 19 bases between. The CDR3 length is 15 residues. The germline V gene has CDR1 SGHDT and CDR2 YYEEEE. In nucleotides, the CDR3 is TGTGCCAGCAGCTTCCCCGGGGGACGGCTCGCGACGCAGTATTTT. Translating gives CASSFPGGRLATQYF.

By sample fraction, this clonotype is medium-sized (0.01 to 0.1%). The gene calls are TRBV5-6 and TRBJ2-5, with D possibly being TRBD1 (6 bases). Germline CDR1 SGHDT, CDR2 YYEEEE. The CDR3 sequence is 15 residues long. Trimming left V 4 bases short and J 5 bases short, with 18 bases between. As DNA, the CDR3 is TGTGCCAGCAGCCAGGGGACCCACGGCGGGGAGACCCAGTACTTC. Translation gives CASSQGTHGGETQYF.